This T cell receptor (beta chain) is drawn from a study of cytomegalovirus exposure and HLA in healthy donors. Regarding the study as a whole: More than 15,000 TCR beta sequences were associated with HLA alleles at 0.05 false discovery rate in a later analysis. In a later analysis, productive TCRs from donors in an Asian-associated ancestry cluster reportedly carried fewer N-insertions than the cohort mean.

Worth noting for this clone: Its antigen is unknown.

CDR3 length: 15 residues. The PCR used 60 Vbeta and 13 Jbeta primers. TCRdb keeps only in-frame clones here, not all; method: immunoSEQ multiplex PCR. This table holds 250,000 to 300,000 clones, about nine tenths found once. The V gene is TRBV21-1, the J gene TRBJ2-1; TRBD2 reflects the table's D call only, with no check against the DNA. TRBV21-1 counts as a pseudogene. The TCR sequence derives from a girl aged 2 to 10 in good health and CMV-seronegative. Sequenced: PBMCs. Here the CDR3 reads CASSKGCSGEHEQFF. CDR3 DNA: TGTGCCAGCAGCAAAGGGTGCAGCGGGGAACATGAGCAGTTCTTC.